The T cell receptor beta chain under discussion was sequenced for a study of cytomegalovirus exposure and HLA in healthy donors. The PCR used 60 Vbeta and 13 Jbeta primers. Repertoires were generated with immunoSEQ multiplex PCR, while TCRdb's copy carries only in-frame clones and drops some. Among approximately 140,000 clones, around 80% were seen once, and the ten largest hold 6.5% to 7%. Per germline, CDR1 MNHEY and CDR2 SMNVEV (reference sequence). The CDR3 loop spans 18 amino acids. The junction had 8 bases not matched to a gene; V was cut back by 5 bases and J by 0 bases. The sample taken for sequencing was PBMCs. The sequence came from a man aged 35 to 55 in good health and CMV-seropositive. V and J are TRBV27 and TRBJ1-6; TRBD1 matches at 9 bases. The CDR3 sequence is CASSPNGTGSSYNSPLHF. For the CDR3, the DNA is TGTGCCAGCAGTCCGAACGGGACAGGGAGCTCCTATAATTCACCCCTCCACTTT.